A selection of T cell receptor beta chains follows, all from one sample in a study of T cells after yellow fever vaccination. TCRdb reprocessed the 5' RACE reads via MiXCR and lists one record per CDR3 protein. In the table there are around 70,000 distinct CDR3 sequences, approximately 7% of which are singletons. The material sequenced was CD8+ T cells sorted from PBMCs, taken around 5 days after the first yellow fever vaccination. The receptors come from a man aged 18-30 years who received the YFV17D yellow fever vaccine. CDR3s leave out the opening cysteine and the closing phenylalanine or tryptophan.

CDR3aa: SASSGGLEETQY; len: 12; v_gene: TRBV20-1; j_gene: TRBJ2-5
CDR3aa: ASSMDGYSNQPQH; len: 13; v_gene: TRBV19; j_gene: TRBJ1-5
CDR3aa: ATSDFGDRVYF; len: 11; v_gene: TRBV24-1; j_gene: TRBJ2-1
CDR3aa: ASSLGSGVSTDTQY; len: 14; v_gene: TRBV7-8; j_gene: TRBJ2-3
CDR3aa: ASSVSSFDRAYNEQF; len: 15; v_gene: TRBV5-1; j_gene: TRBJ2-1
CDR3aa: ASSHIGQGANQPQH; len: 14; v_gene: TRBV4-1; j_gene: TRBJ1-5
CDR3aa: ASSYGQGFIYGTEAF; len: 15; v_gene: TRBV4-1; j_gene: TRBJ1-1
CDR3aa: ASCLGGARTDTQY; len: 13; v_gene: TRBV7-6; j_gene: TRBJ2-3
CDR3aa: ASSPSQAYNEQF; len: 12; v_gene: TRBV6-1; j_gene: TRBJ2-1
CDR3aa: ASSSYRGSHLYEQY; len: 14; v_gene: TRBV7-9; j_gene: TRBJ2-7
CDR3aa: ASSLLSSYNEQF; len: 12; v_gene: TRBV27; j_gene: TRBJ2-1
CDR3aa: ASSYPSGGNTGELF; len: 14; v_gene: TRBV6-5; j_gene: TRBJ2-2
CDR3aa: ASTFPDNEQF; len: 10; v_gene: TRBV5-1; j_gene: TRBJ2-1
CDR3aa: ASRLQGALDGYT; len: 12; v_gene: TRBV5-6; j_gene: TRBJ1-2
CDR3aa: ASSYSTVDGNYGYT; len: 14; v_gene: TRBV6-2/TRBV6-3; j_gene: TRBJ1-2
CDR3aa: ASSIPGGIAEAF; len: 12; v_gene: TRBV6-5; j_gene: TRBJ1-1
CDR3aa: ASSLRQAPYEQY; len: 12; v_gene: TRBV5-1; j_gene: TRBJ2-7
CDR3aa: ASSSNSRQILYEPQY; len: 15; v_gene: TRBV7-9; j_gene: TRBJ2-7
CDR3aa: SVYTSGASYEQY; len: 12; v_gene: TRBV29-1; j_gene: TRBJ2-7
CDR3aa: ASSPQEGGPEAF; len: 12; v_gene: TRBV9; j_gene: TRBJ1-1
CDR3aa: ASSYRGESEQY; len: 11; v_gene: TRBV12-3/TRBV12-4; j_gene: TRBJ2-7
CDR3aa: ASSPGRESTDTQY; len: 13; v_gene: TRBV3-1; j_gene: TRBJ2-3
CDR3aa: SARGAATNYGYT; len: 12; v_gene: TRBV20-1; j_gene: TRBJ1-2
CDR3aa: ASSLASTEREGNTIY; len: 15; v_gene: TRBV7-8; j_gene: TRBJ1-3
CDR3aa: AISERSGRTDTQY; len: 13; v_gene: TRBV10-3; j_gene: TRBJ2-3
CDR3aa: ASSLGVDSRTDTQY; len: 14; v_gene: TRBV7-3; j_gene: TRBJ2-3
CDR3aa: ASSLNWYGVAGGLETQY; len: 17; v_gene: TRBV27; j_gene: TRBJ2-5
CDR3aa: ASSPLAQTGADYEQY; len: 15; v_gene: TRBV11-2; j_gene: TRBJ2-7
CDR3aa: ASSLRADTEAF; len: 11; v_gene: TRBV7-3; j_gene: TRBJ1-1
CDR3aa: ASSPGPNEQF; len: 10; v_gene: TRBV4-1; j_gene: TRBJ2-1
CDR3aa: ASSGLTGETQY; len: 11; v_gene: TRBV2; j_gene: TRBJ2-5
CDR3aa: ASSQDQVENEKLF; len: 13; v_gene: TRBV4-2; j_gene: TRBJ1-4
CDR3aa: ASRLKQSRVSTGELF; len: 15; v_gene: TRBV21-1; j_gene: TRBJ2-2
CDR3aa: ASSLPETDTQY; len: 11; v_gene: TRBV12-3/TRBV12-4; j_gene: TRBJ2-3
CDR3aa: ASSLSQSGGFSEGYT; len: 15; v_gene: TRBV27; j_gene: TRBJ1-2